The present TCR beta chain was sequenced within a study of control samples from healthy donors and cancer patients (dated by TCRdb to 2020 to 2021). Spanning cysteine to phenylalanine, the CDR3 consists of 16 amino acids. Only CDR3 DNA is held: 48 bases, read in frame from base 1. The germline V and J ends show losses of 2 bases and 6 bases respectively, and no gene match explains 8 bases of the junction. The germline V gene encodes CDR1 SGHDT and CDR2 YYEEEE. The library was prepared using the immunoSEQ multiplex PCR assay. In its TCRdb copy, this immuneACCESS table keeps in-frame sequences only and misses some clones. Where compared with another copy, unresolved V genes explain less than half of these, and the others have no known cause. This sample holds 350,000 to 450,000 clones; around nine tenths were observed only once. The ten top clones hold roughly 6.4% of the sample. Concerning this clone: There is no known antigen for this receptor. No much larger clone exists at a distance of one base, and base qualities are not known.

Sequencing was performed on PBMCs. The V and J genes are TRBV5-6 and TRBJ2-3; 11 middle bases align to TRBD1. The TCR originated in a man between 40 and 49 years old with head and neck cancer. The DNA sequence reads TGTGCCAGCAGCTTTGTAGGGACAGGGGGGATTGATACGCAGTATTTT. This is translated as CASSFVGTGGIDTQYF.